Below, 10 T cell receptor beta chains from the same sample are listed, as sequenced in a study of glioma-infiltrating T cells. The iRepertoire nested amplicon-rescue multiplex PCR amplified TCR alpha and beta CDR3s from RNA. TCRdb re-derived calls from the multiplex PCR reads in MiXCR, one entry per CDR3 protein. The table records tens of thousands of distinct CDR3 sequences, approximately 40% of them present only once. The sample taken for sequencing was glioma tissue, nonneoplastic brain tissue, or PBMCs (not recorded which). The receptors originated from a human donor with low-grade glioma or glioblastoma, undergoing nonglioma brain surgery, or in good health (not recorded which).

About this clonotype: The conserved final phenylalanine or tryptophan is absent from the CDR3, which likely points to a read error. The chain uses TRBV28 and TRBJ2-7; perhaps TRBD2 as D (5 bases). This CDR3 spans 13 amino acids. Germline V gene lookup returns CDR1 MDHEN and CDR2 SYDVKM. The V end lost 8 bases, the J end lost 2 bases, and 13 bases lay between the germline ends. The chain's CDR3 is CASGVGGAYEQYL. CDR3 in DNA: TGTGCCAGCGGCGTCGGAGGCGCCTACGAGCAGTACCTC.

J is TRBJ2-1 and V is TRBV2; D might be TRBD1 or TRBD2, each matching 5 bases. The CDR3 has 12 residues. V gave up 8 bases and J gave up 4 bases, with 9 bases separating them. Germline V CDR1 and CDR2: SNHLY, FYNNEI. Here the CDR3 DNA reads TGTGCCAGCCAGGGACGGTACAATGAGCAGTTCTTC. This encodes CASQGRYNEQFF.

Worth noting for this clonotype: Relative to the germline gene, one junction end is altered; a read error may explain this. V gene TRBV7-2 combines with J gene TRBJ2-1, with 14 bases identical to TRBD2. The length of the CDR3 is 15 residues. CDR1 and CDR2 from the germline V gene are SGHTA and FQGNSA. The DNA of the CDR3 is TGTGCCAACAGCATGGGACTAGCGGGAGTGTATGAGCGGTTCTTC. Amino acids: CANSMGLAGVYERFF.

This clonotype has ten or more counts. The chain combines TRBV28 with TRBJ2-5; 10 bases are a match to TRBD2. Germline CDR1 MDHEN, CDR2 SYDVKM. CDR3 length: 13 residues. Trimming removed 8 bases from V and 7 bases from J; junction bases left unmatched: 7. The CDR3 DNA reads TGTGCCAGCGTTAGCGGGGGGCGTGGGACCCAGTACTTC. Translation gives CASVSGGRGTQYF.

This clonotype was picked up many times. The rearrangement joins TRBV5-1 to TRBJ2-1; 11 bases match TRBD2. Unmatched junction bases numbered 6, after V lost 4 bases and J lost 9 bases. CDR1 and CDR2 from the germline V gene are SGHRS and YFSETQ. The CDR3 consists of 14 residues. The DNA for the CDR3 is TGCGCCAGCAGCGACACTAGCGGGAGCCCTGAGCAGTTCTTC. This sequence encodes CASSDTSGSPEQFF.

This clonotype appeared many times. This chain links TRBV7-8 with TRBJ2-2, with 7 bases identical to TRBD1. The length of the CDR3 is 16 residues. Looked up from germline, CDR1 is SGHVS and CDR2 is FQNEAQ. The junction had 3 bases not matched to a gene; V was cut back by 1 base and J by 1 base. In nucleotides, the CDR3 is TGTGCCAGCAGCTTAGGTCAGGGGGTGAACACCGGGGAGCTGTTTTTT. Translated, it gives CASSLGQGVNTGELFF.

This clonotype was detected once. Compared with germline, one end of the junction differs, possibly owing to a read error. V is TRBV12-3 or TRBV12-4 and J is TRBJ1-2; D remains ambiguous. This CDR3 is 14 amino acids long. CDR3 sequence: CANSFAYGLHGYTF. The CDR3 DNA follows: TGTGCCAACAGTTTTGCATACGGACTGCATGGCTACACCTTC.

Details on this clonotype: A clone one base away is much larger, so this may be a read error. J is TRBJ1-2 and V is TRBV29-1; D perhaps matches TRBD1 (6 bases). CDR3 length equals 11 residues. Germline CDR1 is SQVTM and CDR2 is ANQGSEA. The CDR3 nucleotides read TGCAGTATGCGGGGGGCGTGGGGCAACACCTTC. As protein: CSMRGAWGNTF. Variable domain in full (rest from reference TRBV29-1 and TRBJ1-2): SAVISQKPSRDICQRGTSLTIQCQVDSQVTMMFWYRQQPGQSLTLIATANQGSEATYESGFVIDKFPISRPNLTFSTLTVSNMSPEDSSIYLCSMRGAWGNTFGSGTRLTVV.

The chain is built from TRBV6-6 and TRBJ1-2; D remains unclear. Germline V gives CDR1 MNHNY, CDR2 SVGAGI (reference sequence). The CDR3 runs to 18 residues. Trimming stripped 2 bases from V and 0 bases from J, with 19 bases between. Written as DNA, the CDR3 is TGTGCCAGCAGTTACAGCAGCCCAGAGTCTTTCCCTAACTATGGCTACACCTTC. Translation gives CASSYSSPESFPNYGYTF.

This clonotype was observed at least ten times. The chain joins TRBV4-1 to TRBJ2-1; TRBD2 matches at 10 bases. Germline values: CDR1 MGHRA, CDR2 YSYEKL. There are 16 residues in the CDR3. J gave up 8 bases and V 5 bases, and 12 bases lay outside the gene matches. CDR3 loop: CASSRPPSGGVDEQFF. The CDR3 DNA is TGCGCCAGCAGCAGGCCCCCGAGCGGGGGGGTGGATGAGCAGTTCTTC.